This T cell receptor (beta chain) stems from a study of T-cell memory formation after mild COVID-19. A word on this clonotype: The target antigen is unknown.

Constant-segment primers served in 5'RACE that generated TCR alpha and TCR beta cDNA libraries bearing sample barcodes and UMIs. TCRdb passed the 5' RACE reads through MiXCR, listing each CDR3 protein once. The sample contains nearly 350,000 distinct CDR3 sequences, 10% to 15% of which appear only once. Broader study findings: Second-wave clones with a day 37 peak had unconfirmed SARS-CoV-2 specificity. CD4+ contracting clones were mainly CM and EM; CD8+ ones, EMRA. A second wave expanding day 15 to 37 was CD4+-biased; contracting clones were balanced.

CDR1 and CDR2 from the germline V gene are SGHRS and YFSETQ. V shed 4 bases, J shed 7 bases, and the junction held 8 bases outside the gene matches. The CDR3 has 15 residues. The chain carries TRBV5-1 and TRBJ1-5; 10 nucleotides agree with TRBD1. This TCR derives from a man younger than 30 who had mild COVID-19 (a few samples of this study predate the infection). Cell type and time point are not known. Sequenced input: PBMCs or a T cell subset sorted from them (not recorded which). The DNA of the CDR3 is TGCGCCAGCAGCCAGACAGGGGGCACAAGCCAGCCCCAGCATTTT. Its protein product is CASSQTGGTSQPQHF.